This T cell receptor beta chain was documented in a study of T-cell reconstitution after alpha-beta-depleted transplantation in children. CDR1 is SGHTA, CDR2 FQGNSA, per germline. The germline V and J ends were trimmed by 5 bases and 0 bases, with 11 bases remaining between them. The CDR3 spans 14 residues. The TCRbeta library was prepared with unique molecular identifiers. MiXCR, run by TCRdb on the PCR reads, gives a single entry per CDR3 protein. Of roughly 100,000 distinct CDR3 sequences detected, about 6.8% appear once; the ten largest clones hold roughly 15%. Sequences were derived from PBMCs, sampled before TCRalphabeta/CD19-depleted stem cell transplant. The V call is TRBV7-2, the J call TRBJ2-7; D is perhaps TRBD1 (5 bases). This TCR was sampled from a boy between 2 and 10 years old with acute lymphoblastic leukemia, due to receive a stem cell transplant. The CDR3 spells CASSPSRGSYEQYF. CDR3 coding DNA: TGTGCCAGCAGCCCGAGTAGGGGCTCCTACGAGCAGTACTTC.